This is a list of T cell receptor beta chains from one sample in a study of blood T cell repertoires in COVID-19. Only in-frame clones appear in the TCRdb table, and some are missing; sequencing was by immunoSEQ multiplex PCR. The table lists around 240,000 clones, about 90% of them singletons. Material for sequencing was peripheral blood. These receptor sequences come from a woman aged 25 to 39 who had recovered from COVID-19. Each CDR3 is given with its conserved first and last residue. The D gene is left open where the match is weak. Not all rows give a size; the values are once, few, many and, for expanded clones, a class.

cdr3_nt: TGTGCCAGCAGGAGGACAGGGTTGTACGAGCAGTACTTC; cdr3_aa: CASRRTGLYEQYF; v_call: TRBV6-5; clone_size: -; j_call: TRBJ2-7; d_call: TRBD1
cdr3_nt: TGCGCCAGCAGAGCGGCCGGAGACTATGGCTACACCTTC; cdr3_aa: CASRAAGDYGYTF; v_call: TRBV5-1; clone_size: -; j_call: TRBJ1-2; d_call: -
cdr3_nt: TGCGCCAGCAGTTCGCAGGGGGAGTCGTACGAGCAGTACTTC; cdr3_aa: CASSSQGESYEQYF; v_call: TRBV5-1; clone_size: -; j_call: TRBJ2-7; d_call: TRBD1
cdr3_nt: TGTGCCTGGACTGGGGGAGGCACTGAAGCTTTCTTT; cdr3_aa: CAWTGGGTEAFF; v_call: TRBV30; clone_size: -; j_call: TRBJ1-1; d_call: -
cdr3_nt: TGTGCCAGCAGTTTAAGGACAGGGGGAGAAGCTTTCTTT; cdr3_aa: CASSLRTGGEAFF; v_call: TRBV28; clone_size: -; j_call: TRBJ1-1; d_call: TRBD1
cdr3_nt: TGTGCCTGGAGTGACCCCGGACTAGCGGGGAACAATGAGCAGTTCTTC; cdr3_aa: CAWSDPGLAGNNEQFF; v_call: TRBV30; clone_size: -; j_call: TRBJ2-1; d_call: TRBD2
cdr3_nt: TGTGCCAGCAGGATCTCCGGGAGTTACTCCTACGAGCAGTACTTC; cdr3_aa: CASRISGSYSYEQYF; v_call: TRBV6-6; clone_size: -; j_call: TRBJ2-7; d_call: -
cdr3_nt: TGTGCCAGCAGCTTAGCCGGGTCGGGGACCGGGGAGCTGTTTTTT; cdr3_aa: CASSLAGSGTGELFF; v_call: TRBV7-6; clone_size: -; j_call: TRBJ2-2; d_call: -
cdr3_nt: TGTGCCAGCTCACCGGGGGACAGTCTTTACAATGAGCAGTTCTTC; cdr3_aa: CASSPGDSLYNEQFF; v_call: TRBV18; clone_size: -; j_call: TRBJ2-1; d_call: TRBD1
cdr3_nt: TGTGCCAGCTCACCAAGGACAGGGGTAATAGAGACCCAGTACTTC; cdr3_aa: CASSPRTGVIETQYF; v_call: TRBV18; clone_size: -; j_call: TRBJ2-5; d_call: TRBD1
cdr3_nt: TGTGCCAGCAGCGTAGACGGAGGGTACGGGGCCAACGTCCTGACTTTC; cdr3_aa: CASSVDGGYGANVLTF; v_call: TRBV9; clone_size: -; j_call: TRBJ2-6; d_call: -
cdr3_nt: TGCGCCAGCAGCTTCGGACAAATCCAAGAGACCCAGTACTTC; cdr3_aa: CASSFGQIQETQYF; v_call: TRBV5-1; clone_size: few; j_call: TRBJ2-5; d_call: -
cdr3_nt: TGTGCCAGCAGCTTCCGAGCGGGGGGGCCAGGGGATACGCAGTATTTT; cdr3_aa: CASSFRAGGPGDTQYF; v_call: TRBV9; clone_size: -; j_call: TRBJ2-3; d_call: TRBD2
cdr3_nt: TGCGCCAGCAGCCAACAGTGGGGAGGAGGGTTTTACGAGCAGTACTTC; cdr3_aa: CASSQQWGGGFYEQYF; v_call: TRBV4-3; clone_size: -; j_call: TRBJ2-7; d_call: -
cdr3_nt: TGTGCCAGCAGTGAACAGGGGAGGGCTGGAAACACCATATATTTT; cdr3_aa: CASSEQGRAGNTIYF; v_call: TRBV6-1; clone_size: -; j_call: TRBJ1-3; d_call: -
cdr3_nt: TGTGCCAGCAGCCAACTCGACAGTTTTGAGACCCAGTACTTC; cdr3_aa: CASSQLDSFETQYF; v_call: TRBV14; clone_size: -; j_call: TRBJ2-5; d_call: -
cdr3_nt: TGCAGTGCTAGTCATAGGGAGGATTTAGCCCAGCATTTT; cdr3_aa: CSASHREDLAQHF; v_call: TRBV20-1; clone_size: few; j_call: TRBJ1-5; d_call: -
cdr3_nt: TGCGCCAGCAGCTTGTTGCCAAGGGGCGATGAGCAGTTCTTC; cdr3_aa: CASSLLPRGDEQFF; v_call: TRBV5-1; clone_size: -; j_call: TRBJ2-1; d_call: -
cdr3_nt: TGTGCCAGCAGTTCCGGGACAGGGGCAAATAATTCACCCCTCCACTTT; cdr3_aa: CASSSGTGANNSPLHF; v_call: TRBV6-5; clone_size: -; j_call: TRBJ1-6; d_call: TRBD1
cdr3_nt: TGCGCCAGCAGCAAACAGGGAATAGGCTCCTACGAGCAGTACTTC; cdr3_aa: CASSKQGIGSYEQYF; v_call: TRBV5-1; clone_size: -; j_call: TRBJ2-7; d_call: -
cdr3_nt: TGTGCCAGCTCACCTCTCTCTCGCAATCAGCCCCAGCATTTT; cdr3_aa: CASSPLSRNQPQHF; v_call: TRBV18; clone_size: -; j_call: TRBJ1-5; d_call: -
cdr3_nt: TGTGCCAGCAGTTTGGGGGGTTGGTATGAGCAGTTCTTC; cdr3_aa: CASSLGGWYEQFF; v_call: TRBV12-3/TRBV12-4; clone_size: once; j_call: TRBJ2-1; d_call: -
cdr3_nt: TGTGCCAGTAGTAAACTCCAGGGGGCGGAAGCTTTCTTT; cdr3_aa: CASSKLQGAEAFF; v_call: TRBV19; clone_size: -; j_call: TRBJ1-1; d_call: TRBD1
cdr3_nt: TGTGCCATCAGTGAACAGGGGGAGACCCAGTACTTC; cdr3_aa: CAISEQGETQYF; v_call: TRBV10-3; clone_size: -; j_call: TRBJ2-5; d_call: TRBD1
cdr3_nt: TGTGCCAGCTCACCGGACGGACAGCTCTATGGCTACACCTTC; cdr3_aa: CASSPDGQLYGYTF; v_call: TRBV18; clone_size: -; j_call: TRBJ1-2; d_call: -
cdr3_nt: TGTGCCAGCAGTGTTGCCCCCCGGGGGACCCAGTACTTC; cdr3_aa: CASSVAPRGTQYF; v_call: TRBV25-1; clone_size: -; j_call: TRBJ2-5; d_call: -
cdr3_nt: TGTGCCAGCAGTTATTGGGGATTTACGGGACAGGGTAAACAAGAGACCCAGTACTTC; cdr3_aa: CASSYWGFTGQGKQETQYF; v_call: TRBV6-2/TRBV6-3; clone_size: -; j_call: TRBJ2-5; d_call: TRBD1
cdr3_nt: TGCGCCAGCGAGGAGCGGGGGCCCCGACTATACGAGCAGTACTTC; cdr3_aa: CASEERGPRLYEQYF; v_call: TRBV4-1; clone_size: -; j_call: TRBJ2-7; d_call: TRBD2
cdr3_nt: TGTGCCAGCAGCTTTGGTGGGACACTATCCTACGAGCAGTACTTC; cdr3_aa: CASSFGGTLSYEQYF; v_call: TRBV7-9; clone_size: once; j_call: TRBJ2-7; d_call: -
cdr3_nt: TGTGCCAGCTCACCTATACCCGGGACAAATACCGAGCAGTACTTC; cdr3_aa: CASSPIPGTNTEQYF; v_call: TRBV18; clone_size: -; j_call: TRBJ2-7; d_call: -
cdr3_nt: TGTGCCAGCTCACCACGCCAGGGGAGTCTCGAGCAGTACTTC; cdr3_aa: CASSPRQGSLEQYF; v_call: TRBV18; clone_size: -; j_call: TRBJ2-7; d_call: -
cdr3_nt: TGTGCCAGCATTGGCGGGGTGAGGGGTGGTAATTCACCCCTCCACTTT; cdr3_aa: CASIGGVRGGNSPLHF; v_call: TRBV2; clone_size: few; j_call: TRBJ1-6; d_call: -
cdr3_nt: TGTGCCACCAGTGACCTCATACTCCACGAGCAGTACTTC; cdr3_aa: CATSDLILHEQYF; v_call: TRBV24-1; clone_size: once; j_call: TRBJ2-7; d_call: -
cdr3_nt: TGTGCCAGCAGCGTTGACGGGTACACCATATATTTT; cdr3_aa: CASSVDGYTIYF; v_call: TRBV9; clone_size: -; j_call: TRBJ1-3; d_call: -
cdr3_nt: TGCAGCGTTGAGACAGGGGAACTTGATACGCAGTATTTT; cdr3_aa: CSVETGELDTQYF; v_call: TRBV29-1; clone_size: -; j_call: TRBJ2-3; d_call: TRBD1
cdr3_nt: TGTGCCAGCAGTAGCGGGTCTACGGGGGGCTACACCTTC; cdr3_aa: CASSSGSTGGYTF; v_call: TRBV6-5; clone_size: -; j_call: TRBJ1-2; d_call: -